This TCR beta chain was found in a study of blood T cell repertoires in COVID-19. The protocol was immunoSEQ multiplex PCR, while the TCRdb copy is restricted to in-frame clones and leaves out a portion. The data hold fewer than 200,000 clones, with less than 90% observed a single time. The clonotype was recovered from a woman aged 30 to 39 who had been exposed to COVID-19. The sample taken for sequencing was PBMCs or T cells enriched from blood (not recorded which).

In DNA form, the CDR3 reads TGTGCCAGCAGCACAGGGGGCCGGAGCTCTGGAAACACCATATATTTT. Amino acid sequence: CASSTGGRSSGNTIYF. The chain has TRBV7-8 and TRBJ1-3; 9 bases are a match to TRBD1. Trimming removed 5 bases from V and 0 bases from J; junction bases left unmatched: 5. The germline gives CDR1 SGHVS, CDR2 FQNEAQ. The CDR3 totals 16 residues. Drawing the rest from reference TRBV7-8 and TRBJ1-3, the complete variable domain is GAGVSQSPRYKVAKRGQDVALRCDPISGHVSLFWYQQALGQGPEFLTYFQNEAQLDKSGLPSDRFFAERPEGSVSTLKIQRTQQEDSAVYLCASSTGGRSSGNTIYFGEGSWLTVV.